This T cell receptor beta chain was recorded in a study of blood T cell repertoires in COVID-19. As originally analysed: From reference gene primer amplification, estimates of nucleated cell counts were derived. Libraries were prepared by immunoSEQ multiplex PCR; TCRdb keeps only in-frame clonotypes and omits some of them. D and trimming were read from the DNA, whereas the V and J calls and clone size are those reported in that table. The sample has fewer than 95,000 clones; 88% are singletons. This CDR3 has 13 residues. The V gene's germline CDR1 is MNHEY and CDR2 SVGAGI. V lost 6 bases to trimming and J lost 5 bases; unmatched junction nucleotides: 4.

The sequencing sample was made of peripheral blood. The TCR originated in a man aged 60 to 69 with acute or convalescent COVID-19. This chain joins TRBV6-5 and TRBJ2-5; 9 bases map to TRBD1. CDR3 residues: CASRGQGMETQYF. The CDR3 DNA follows: TGTGCCAGCAGGGGACAGGGAATGGAGACCCAGTACTTC.